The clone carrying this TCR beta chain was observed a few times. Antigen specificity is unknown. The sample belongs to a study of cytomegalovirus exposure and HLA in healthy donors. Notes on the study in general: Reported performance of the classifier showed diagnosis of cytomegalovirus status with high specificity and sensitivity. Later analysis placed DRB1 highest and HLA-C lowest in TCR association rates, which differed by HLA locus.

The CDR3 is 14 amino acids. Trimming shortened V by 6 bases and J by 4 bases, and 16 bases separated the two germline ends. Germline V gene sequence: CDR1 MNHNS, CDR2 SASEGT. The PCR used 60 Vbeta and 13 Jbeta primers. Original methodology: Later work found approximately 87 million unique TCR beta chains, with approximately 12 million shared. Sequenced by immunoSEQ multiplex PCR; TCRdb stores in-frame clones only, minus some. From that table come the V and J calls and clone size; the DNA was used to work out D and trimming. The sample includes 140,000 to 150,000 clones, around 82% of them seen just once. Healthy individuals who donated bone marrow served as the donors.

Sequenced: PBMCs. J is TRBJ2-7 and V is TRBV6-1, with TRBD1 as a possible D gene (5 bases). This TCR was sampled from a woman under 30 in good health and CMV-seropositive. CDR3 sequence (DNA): TGTGCCAGCAGCCCAATGCAGGGAATATACGAGCAGTACTTC. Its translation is CASSPMQGIYEQYF.